This T cell receptor (beta chain) was sequenced in a study of blood T cell repertoires in COVID-19. Study at large: The United States, Italy and Spain provided the acute and convalescent COVID-19 samples. PBMCs, B-cell-depleted T cells, or T cells were the source of the cDNA or gDNA that made up the material.

The V end was cut by 3 bases, the J end by 3 bases, with 18 bases between. The CDR3 is 15 amino acids. Germline loops: CDR1 GTSNPN, CDR2 SVGIG (reference sequence). In the source study's methods: Estimates of nucleated cell counts were drawn from the amplification of reference gene primers. Method: immunoSEQ multiplex PCR; TCRdb's copy keeps in-frame clones and lacks some. For V, J and clone size, that table is used; D and trimming come from the DNA. This table has under 300,000 clones, 65% to 90% appearing once. The chain recombines TRBV30 with TRBJ2-7; tentative D call: TRBD2 (5 bases). The sample taken for sequencing was peripheral blood. The receptor was derived from a man aged 35 to 55 who had recovered from COVID-19. The CDR3 reads CAWRVVDSGRYEQYF. CDR3 nucleotide sequence: TGTGCCTGGAGAGTTGTGGACTCGGGCCGCTACGAGCAGTACTTC.